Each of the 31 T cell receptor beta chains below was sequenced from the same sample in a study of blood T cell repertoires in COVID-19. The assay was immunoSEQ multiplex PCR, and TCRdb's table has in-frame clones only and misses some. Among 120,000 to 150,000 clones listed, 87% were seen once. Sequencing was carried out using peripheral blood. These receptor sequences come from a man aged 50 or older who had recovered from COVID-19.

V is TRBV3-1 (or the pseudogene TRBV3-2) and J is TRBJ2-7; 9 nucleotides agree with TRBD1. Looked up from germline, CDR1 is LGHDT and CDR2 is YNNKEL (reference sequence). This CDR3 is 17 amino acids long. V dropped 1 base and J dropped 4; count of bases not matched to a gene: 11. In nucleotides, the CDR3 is TGTGCCAGCAGCCAAGGGAAGGGGGGACAGGGAATTTACGAGCAGTACTTC. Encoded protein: CASSQGKGGQGIYEQYF.

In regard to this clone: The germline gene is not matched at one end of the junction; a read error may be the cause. The CDR3 spells CASSLGRDTGELFF. DNA for the CDR3: TGTGCTAGCAGCTTGGGGAGGGACACCGGGGAGCTGTTTTTT. The chain employs TRBV7-7 and TRBJ2-2, with 7 nucleotides matching TRBD2. Germline loops: CDR1 SSHAT, CDR2 FNYEAQ (reference sequence). The CDR3 totals 14 residues.

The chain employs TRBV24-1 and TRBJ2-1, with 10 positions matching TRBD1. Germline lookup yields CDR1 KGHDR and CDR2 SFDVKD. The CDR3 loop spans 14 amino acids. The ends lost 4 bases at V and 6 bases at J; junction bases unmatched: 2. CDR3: CATSDGTGVNEQFF. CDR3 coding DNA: TGTGCCACCAGTGACGGGACAGGGGTCAATGAGCAGTTCTTC.

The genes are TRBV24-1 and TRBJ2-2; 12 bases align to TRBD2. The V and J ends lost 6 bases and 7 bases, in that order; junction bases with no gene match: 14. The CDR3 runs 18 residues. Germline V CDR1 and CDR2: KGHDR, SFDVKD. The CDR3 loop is CATSPGASGGAVNGELFF. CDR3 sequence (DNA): TGTGCCACCAGTCCCGGGGCTAGCGGGGGGGCCGTGAACGGGGAGCTGTTTTTT.

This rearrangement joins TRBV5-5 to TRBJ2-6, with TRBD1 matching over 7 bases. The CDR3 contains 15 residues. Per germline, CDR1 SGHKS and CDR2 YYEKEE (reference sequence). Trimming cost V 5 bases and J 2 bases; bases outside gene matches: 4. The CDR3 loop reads CASSPTGAGANVLTF. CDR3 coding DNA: TGTGCCAGCAGTCCTACAGGGGCTGGGGCCAACGTCCTGACTTTC.

CDR3 loop: CASSPDRGRYSPLHF. DNA for the CDR3: TGTGCCAGCTCACCGGACAGGGGGCGATATTCACCCCTCCACTTT. The gene calls are TRBV18 and TRBJ1-6, with 11 bases aligning to TRBD1. Unmatched junction bases numbered 3, after V lost 3 bases and J lost 8 bases. The CDR3 runs to 15 residues. Germline CDR1 KGHSH, CDR2 LQKENI.

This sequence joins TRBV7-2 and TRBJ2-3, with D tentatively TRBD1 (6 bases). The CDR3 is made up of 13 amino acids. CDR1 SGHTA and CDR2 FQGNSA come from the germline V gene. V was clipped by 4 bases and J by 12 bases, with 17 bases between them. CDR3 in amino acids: CASSYPQGYIQYF. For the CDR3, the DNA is TGTGCCAGCAGCTACCCCCAGGGGTATATTCAGTATTTT.

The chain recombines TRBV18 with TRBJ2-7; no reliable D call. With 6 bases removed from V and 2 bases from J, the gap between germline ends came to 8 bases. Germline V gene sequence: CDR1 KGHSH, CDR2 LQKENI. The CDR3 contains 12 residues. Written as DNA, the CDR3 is TGTGCCAGCTCCCCTATAACCTACGAGCAGTACTTC. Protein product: CASSPITYEQYF.

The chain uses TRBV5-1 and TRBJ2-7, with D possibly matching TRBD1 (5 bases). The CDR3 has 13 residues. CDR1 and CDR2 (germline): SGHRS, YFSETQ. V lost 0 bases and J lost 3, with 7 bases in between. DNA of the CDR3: TGCGCCAGCAGCTTGGACAGGCACTACGAGCAGTACTTC. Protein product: CASSLDRHYEQYF. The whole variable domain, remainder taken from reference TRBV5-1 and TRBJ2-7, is KAGVTQTPRYLIKTRGQQVTLSCSPISGHRSVSWYQQTPGQGLQFLFEYFSETQRNKGNFPGRFSGRQFSNSRSEMNVSTLELGDSALYLCASSLDRHYEQYFGPGTRLTVT.

The CDR3 bases are TGTGCCAGCAGCTCGCAGACAGGGGTAAACACTGAAGCTTTCTTT. Protein sequence: CASSSQTGVNTEAFF. V usage is TRBV7-2 and J usage is TRBJ1-1, with 8 bases lining up with TRBD1. The germline gives CDR1 SGHTA, CDR2 FQGNSA. The CDR3 contains 15 residues. The trim removed 4 bases at V and 2 bases at J, leaving 6 bases unmatched.

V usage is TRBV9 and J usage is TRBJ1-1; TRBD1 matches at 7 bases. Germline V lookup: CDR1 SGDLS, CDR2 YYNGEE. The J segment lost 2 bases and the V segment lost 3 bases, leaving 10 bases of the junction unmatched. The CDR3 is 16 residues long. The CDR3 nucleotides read TGTGCCAGCAGCGGAGGGGCCGGGACAGCCAACACTGAAGCTTTCTTT. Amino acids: CASSGGAGTANTEAFF.

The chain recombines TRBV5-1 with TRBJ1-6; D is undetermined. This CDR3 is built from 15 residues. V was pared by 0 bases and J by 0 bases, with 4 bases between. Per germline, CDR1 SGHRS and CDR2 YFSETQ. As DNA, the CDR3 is TGCGCCAGCAGCTTGGTTAGCTCCTATAATTCACCCCTCCACTTT. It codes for CASSLVSSYNSPLHF.

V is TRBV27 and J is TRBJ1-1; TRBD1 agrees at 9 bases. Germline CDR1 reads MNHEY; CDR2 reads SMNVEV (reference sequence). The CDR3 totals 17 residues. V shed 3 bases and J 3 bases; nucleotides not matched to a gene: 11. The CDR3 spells CASSFSPYRTGDTEAFF. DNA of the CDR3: TGTGCCAGCAGTTTCTCTCCCTACCGGACAGGGGACACTGAAGCTTTCTTT.

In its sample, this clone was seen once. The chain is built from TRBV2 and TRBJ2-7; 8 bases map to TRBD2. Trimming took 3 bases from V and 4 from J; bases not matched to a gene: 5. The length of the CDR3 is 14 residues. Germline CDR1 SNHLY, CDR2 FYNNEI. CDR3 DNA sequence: TGTGCCAGCAGTGATCGGGGGGGCGTGTACGAGCAGTACTTC. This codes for CASSDRGGVYEQYF.

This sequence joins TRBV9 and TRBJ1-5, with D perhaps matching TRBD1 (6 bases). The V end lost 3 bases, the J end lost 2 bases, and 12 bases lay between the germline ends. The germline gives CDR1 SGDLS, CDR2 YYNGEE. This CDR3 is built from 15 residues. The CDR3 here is CASSGTVGGNQPQHF. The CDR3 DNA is TGTGCCAGCAGCGGGACAGTTGGGGGCAATCAGCCCCAGCATTTT.

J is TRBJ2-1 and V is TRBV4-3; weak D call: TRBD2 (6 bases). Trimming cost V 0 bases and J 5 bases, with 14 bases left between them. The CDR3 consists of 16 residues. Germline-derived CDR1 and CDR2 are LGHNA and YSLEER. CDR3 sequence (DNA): TGCGCCAGCAGCCAAGAAAGCAGGGAGGTTCACAATGAGCAGTTCTTC. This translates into CASSQESREVHNEQFF.

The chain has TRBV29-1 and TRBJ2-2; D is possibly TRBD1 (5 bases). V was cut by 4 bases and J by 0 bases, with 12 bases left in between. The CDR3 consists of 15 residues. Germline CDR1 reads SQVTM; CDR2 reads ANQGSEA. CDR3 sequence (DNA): TGCAGCGTTGTATCAGGGAATGCGAACACCGGGGAGCTGTTTTTT. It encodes CSVVSGNANTGELFF.

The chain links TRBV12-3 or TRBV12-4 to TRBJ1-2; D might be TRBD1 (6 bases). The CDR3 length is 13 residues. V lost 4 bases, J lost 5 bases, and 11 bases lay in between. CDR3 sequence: CASSSPQGYGYTF. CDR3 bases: TGTGCCAGCAGTTCCCCACAGGGATATGGCTACACCTTC.

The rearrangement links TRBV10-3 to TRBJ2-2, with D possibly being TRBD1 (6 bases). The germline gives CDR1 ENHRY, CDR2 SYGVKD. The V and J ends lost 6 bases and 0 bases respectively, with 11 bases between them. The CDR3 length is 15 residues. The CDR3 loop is CAISLGTTNTGELFF. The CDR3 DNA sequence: TGTGCCATCAGCCTCGGGACAACGAACACCGGGGAGCTGTTTTTT.

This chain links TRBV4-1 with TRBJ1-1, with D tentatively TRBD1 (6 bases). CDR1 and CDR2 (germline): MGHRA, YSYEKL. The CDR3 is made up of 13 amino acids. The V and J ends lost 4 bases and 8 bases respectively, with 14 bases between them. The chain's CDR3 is CASSLGTQLEAFF. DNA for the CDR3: TGCGCCAGCAGCCTAGGGACACAACTCGAAGCTTTCTTT.

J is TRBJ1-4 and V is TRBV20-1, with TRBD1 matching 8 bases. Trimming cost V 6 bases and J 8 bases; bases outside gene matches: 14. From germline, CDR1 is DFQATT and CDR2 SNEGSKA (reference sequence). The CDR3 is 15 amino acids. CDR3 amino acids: CSASGRGLLGEKLFF. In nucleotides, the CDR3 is TGCAGTGCGAGTGGCAGGGGGCTGCTGGGCGAAAAACTGTTTTTT.

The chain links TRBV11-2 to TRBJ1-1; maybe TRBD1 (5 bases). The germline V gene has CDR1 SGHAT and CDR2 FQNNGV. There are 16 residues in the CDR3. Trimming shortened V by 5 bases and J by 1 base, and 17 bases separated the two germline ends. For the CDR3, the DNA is TGTGCCAGCAGCCGAAGGGACGGGAGGGGGAACACTGAAGCTTTCTTT. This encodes CASSRRDGRGNTEAFF.

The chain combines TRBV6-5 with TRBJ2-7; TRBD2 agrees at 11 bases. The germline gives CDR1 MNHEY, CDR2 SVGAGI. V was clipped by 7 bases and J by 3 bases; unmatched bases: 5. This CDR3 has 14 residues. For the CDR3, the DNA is TGTGCCAGCACTGGGACTAGCGGATACTACGAGCAGTACTTC. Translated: CASTGTSGYYEQYF.

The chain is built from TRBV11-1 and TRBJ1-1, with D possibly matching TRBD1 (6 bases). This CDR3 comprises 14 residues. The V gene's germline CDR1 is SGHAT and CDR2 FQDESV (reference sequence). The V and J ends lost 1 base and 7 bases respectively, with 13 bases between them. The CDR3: CASSLEQGGIEAFF. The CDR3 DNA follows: TGTGCCAGCAGCTTAGAACAGGGAGGGATTGAAGCTTTCTTT. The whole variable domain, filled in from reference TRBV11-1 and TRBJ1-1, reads EAEVAQSPRYKITEKSQAVAFWCDPISGHATLYWYRQILGQGPELLVQFQDESVVDDSQLPKDRFSAERLKGVDSTLKIQPAELGDSAMYLCASSLEQGGIEAFFGQGTRLTVV.

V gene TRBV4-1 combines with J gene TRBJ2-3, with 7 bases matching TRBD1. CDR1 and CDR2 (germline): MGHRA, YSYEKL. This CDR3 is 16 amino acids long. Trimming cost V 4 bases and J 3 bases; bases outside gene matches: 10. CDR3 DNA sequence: TGCGCCAGCAGCCCTCCCTTGAGGGGGCGAACAGATACGCAGTATTTT. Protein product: CASSPPLRGRTDTQYF.

DNA of the CDR3: TGCGCCAGCAGCGGTGATACAGGGGTCGGAAAACTGTTTTTT. Translating it yields CASSGDTGVGKLFF. The chain links TRBV4-3 to TRBJ1-4; TRBD1 matches 7 bases. Germline V CDR1 and CDR2: LGHNA, YSLEER. The CDR3 extends over 14 amino acids. V lost 5 bases, J lost 10 bases, and 10 bases stayed unmatched.

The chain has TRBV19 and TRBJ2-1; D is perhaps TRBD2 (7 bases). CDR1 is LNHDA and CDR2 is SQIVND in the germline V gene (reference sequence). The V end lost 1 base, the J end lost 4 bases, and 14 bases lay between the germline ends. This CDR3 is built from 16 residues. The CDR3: CASSIGGGAGYNEQFF. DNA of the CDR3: TGTGCCAGTAGTATAGGTGGGGGGGCAGGATACAATGAGCAGTTCTTC.

In DNA, the CDR3 is TGTGCCAGCAGTTTAAGTGGGCAGGGTCCCCTCCACTTT. Its protein product is CASSLSGQGPLHF. The rearrangement links TRBV12-3 or TRBV12-4 to TRBJ1-6; TRBD1 is a possible D gene (5 bases). The V gene lost 2 bases and the J gene lost 13 bases, with 12 bases spanning the gap. CDR3 length: 13 amino acids.

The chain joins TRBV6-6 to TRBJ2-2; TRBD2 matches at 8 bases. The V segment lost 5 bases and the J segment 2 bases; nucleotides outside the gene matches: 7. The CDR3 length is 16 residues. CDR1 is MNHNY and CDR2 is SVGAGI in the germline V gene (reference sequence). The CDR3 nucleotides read TGTGCCAGCAGTCGGAGACTAGCGCGAAACACCGGGGAGCTGTTTTTT. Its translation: CASSRRLARNTGELFF.

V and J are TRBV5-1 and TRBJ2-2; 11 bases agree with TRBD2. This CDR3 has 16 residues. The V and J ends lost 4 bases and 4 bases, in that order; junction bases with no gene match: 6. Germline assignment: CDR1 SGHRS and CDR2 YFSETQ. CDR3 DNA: TGCGCCAGCAGCCCCATAGGGACTAGCGGCACCGGGGAGCTGTTTTTT. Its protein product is CASSPIGTSGTGELFF.

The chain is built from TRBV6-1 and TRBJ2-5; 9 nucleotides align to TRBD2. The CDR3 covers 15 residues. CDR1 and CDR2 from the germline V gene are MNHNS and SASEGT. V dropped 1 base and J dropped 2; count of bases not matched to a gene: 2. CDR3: CASSEGTSAQETQYF. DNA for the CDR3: TGTGCCAGCAGTGAAGGGACTAGCGCTCAAGAGACCCAGTACTTC.